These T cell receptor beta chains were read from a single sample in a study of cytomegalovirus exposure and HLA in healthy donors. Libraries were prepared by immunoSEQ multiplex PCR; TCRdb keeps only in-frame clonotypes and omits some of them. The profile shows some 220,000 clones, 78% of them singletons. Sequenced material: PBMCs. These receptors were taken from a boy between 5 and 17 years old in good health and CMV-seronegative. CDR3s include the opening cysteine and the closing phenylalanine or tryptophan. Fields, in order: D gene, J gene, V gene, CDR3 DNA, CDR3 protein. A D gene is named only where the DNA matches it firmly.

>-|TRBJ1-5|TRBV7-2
TGTGCCAGCGGCCCGGAGCGGCGGGGGCCCCAGCATTTT
CASGPERRGPQHF
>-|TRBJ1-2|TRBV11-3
TGTGCCAGCAGCTTAGGTGGCAGAGGCTCTAACTATGGCTACACCTTC
CASSLGGRGSNYGYTF
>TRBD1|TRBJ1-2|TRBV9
TGTGCCAGCAGCGAGGGACAGTTCTATGGCTACACCTTC
CASSEGQFYGYTF
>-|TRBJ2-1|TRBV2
TGTGCCAGCAGTGGGACAACAGAGCAGTTCTTC
CASSGTTEQFF
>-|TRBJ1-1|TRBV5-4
TGTGCCAGCAGCTTGGCGCAGGGATCCCACACTGAAGCTTTCTTT
CASSLAQGSHTEAFF
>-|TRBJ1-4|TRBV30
TGTGCCTGGGGCCCGGGGGGAACTAATGAAAAACTGTTTTTT
CAWGPGGTNEKLFF
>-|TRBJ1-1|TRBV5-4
TGTGCCAGCAGCCGCGAGCAGGGTGAAGCTTTCTTT
CASSREQGEAFF
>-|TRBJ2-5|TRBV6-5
TGTGCCAGCAGTTACTCCGGTCACCAACGAGAGACCCAGTACTTC
CASSYSGHQRETQYF
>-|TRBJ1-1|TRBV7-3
TGTGCCAGCAGCCCAACGCCGACAGGAGGAACTGAAGCTTTCTTT
CASSPTPTGGTEAFF
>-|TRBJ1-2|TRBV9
TGTGCCAGCAGCGTAGTAGGGACAAGGTCTGCCTATGGCTACACCTTC
CASSVVGTRSAYGYTF
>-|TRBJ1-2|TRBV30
TGTGCCTGGAGCGACCCCGGGTTCACCTTC
CAWSDPGFTF
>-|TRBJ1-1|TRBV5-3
TGTGCCAGAAGCTTGCCTTTTACAGTGAACACTGAAGCTTTCTTT
CARSLPFTVNTEAFF